The present TCR beta chain was sequenced within a study of blood T cell repertoires in COVID-19. For the study at large: The cDNA or gDNA used as material had been derived from T cells, B-cell-depleted T cells, or PBMCs.

Original processing notes: From reference gene primer amplification, estimates of nucleated cell counts were derived. Produced via immunoSEQ multiplex PCR; TCRdb's table is partial and in-frame only. V, J and clone size derive from that table, while D and trimming were established from the DNA sequence. The sample contains under 150,000 clones, around 84% of which appear only once. The CDR3 loop spans 17 amino acids. V gave up 3 bases and J gave up 5 bases, with 19 bases separating them. Germline V gives CDR1 KGHSH, CDR2 LQKENI. The chain uses TRBV18 and TRBJ2-2; possibly TRBD2 for D (6 bases). The sequence was obtained from a man aged 40-50 years with acute COVID-19. Material for sequencing was PBMCs or T cells enriched from blood (not recorded which). CDR3 protein: CASSPGTGALNTGELFF. DNA of the CDR3: TGTGCCAGCTCACCCGGGACGGGAGCGCTCAATACCGGGGAGCTGTTTTTT.